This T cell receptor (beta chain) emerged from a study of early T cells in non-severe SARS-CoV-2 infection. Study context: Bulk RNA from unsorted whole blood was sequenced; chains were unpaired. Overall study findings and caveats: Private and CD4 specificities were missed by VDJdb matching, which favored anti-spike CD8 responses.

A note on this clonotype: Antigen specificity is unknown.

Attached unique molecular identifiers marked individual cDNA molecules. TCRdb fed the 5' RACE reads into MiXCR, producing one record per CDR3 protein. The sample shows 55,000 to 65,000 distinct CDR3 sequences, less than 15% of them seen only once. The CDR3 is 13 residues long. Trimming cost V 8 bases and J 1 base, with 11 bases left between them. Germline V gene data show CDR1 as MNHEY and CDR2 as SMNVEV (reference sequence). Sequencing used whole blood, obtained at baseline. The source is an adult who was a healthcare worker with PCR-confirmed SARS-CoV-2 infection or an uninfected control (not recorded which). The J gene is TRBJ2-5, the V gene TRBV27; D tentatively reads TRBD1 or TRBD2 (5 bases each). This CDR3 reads CASRLRGQETQYF. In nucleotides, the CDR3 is TGTGCCAGCCGCCTGAGGGGCCAAGAGACCCAGTACTTC.